The TCR beta chain described here comes from a study of T cell responses to AZD1222 COVID-19 vaccine. Samples with a second dose at about 4 or about 12 weeks were pooled together. In the case of this clone: Its target is not known.

Profiled with immunoSEQ multiplex PCR; TCRdb holds only in-frame clones, not every one. Of some 81,000 clones in the sample, approximately 83% were seen once. The study, taken as a whole, reports: Repertoire samples came only from after the peak T cell response. The study found Spike-specific TCR breadth and depth rose after two AZD1222 doses. Females made up more of the donors, who were largely white British, and clonal diversity may have come out too low.

The CDR3 totals 15 residues. Germline values: CDR1 SGHDN, CDR2 FVKESK. The germline V and J ends were trimmed by 0 bases and 7 bases, with 12 bases remaining between them. The TCR was taken from an adult who received the AZD1222 COVID-19 vaccine. V gene TRBV14 combines with J gene TRBJ2-2; D possibly corresponds to TRBD2 (5 bases). This sample comprised peripheral blood, obtained 28 days after the second AZD1222 dose. The CDR3 region has the DNA TGTGCCAGCAGCCAAGATTATTCCGGGGACGGGGAGCTGTTTTTT. Protein: CASSQDYSGDGELFF.